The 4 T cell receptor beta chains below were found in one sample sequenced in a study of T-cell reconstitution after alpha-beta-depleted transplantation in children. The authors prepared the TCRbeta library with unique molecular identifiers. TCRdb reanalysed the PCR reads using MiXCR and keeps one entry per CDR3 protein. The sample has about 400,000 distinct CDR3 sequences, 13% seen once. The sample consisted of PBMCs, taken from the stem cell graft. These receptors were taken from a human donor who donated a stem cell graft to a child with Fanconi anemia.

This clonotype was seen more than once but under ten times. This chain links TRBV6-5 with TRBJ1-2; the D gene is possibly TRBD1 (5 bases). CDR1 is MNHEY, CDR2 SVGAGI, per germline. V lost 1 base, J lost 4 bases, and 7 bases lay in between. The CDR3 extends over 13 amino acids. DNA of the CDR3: TGTGCCAGCAGTTACTTGCAGGGCTATGGCTACACCTTC. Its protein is CASSYLQGYGYTF.

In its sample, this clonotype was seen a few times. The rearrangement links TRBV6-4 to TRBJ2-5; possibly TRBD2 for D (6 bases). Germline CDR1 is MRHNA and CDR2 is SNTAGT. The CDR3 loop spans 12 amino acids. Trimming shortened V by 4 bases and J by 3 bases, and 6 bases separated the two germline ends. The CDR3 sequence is CASSGGEETQYF. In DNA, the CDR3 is TGTGCCAGCAGTGGCGGGGAAGAGACCCAGTACTTC.

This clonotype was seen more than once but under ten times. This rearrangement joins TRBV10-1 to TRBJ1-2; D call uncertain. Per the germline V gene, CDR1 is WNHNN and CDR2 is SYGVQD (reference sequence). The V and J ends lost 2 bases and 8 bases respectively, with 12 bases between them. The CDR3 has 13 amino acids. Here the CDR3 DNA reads TGCGCCAGCAGTGAGATAGCGGGGTACGGCTACACCTTC. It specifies CASSEIAGYGYTF.

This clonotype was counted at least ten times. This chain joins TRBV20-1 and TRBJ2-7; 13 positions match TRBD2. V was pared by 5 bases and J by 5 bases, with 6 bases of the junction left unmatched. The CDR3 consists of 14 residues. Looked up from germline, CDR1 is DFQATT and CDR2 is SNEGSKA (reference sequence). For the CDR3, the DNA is TGCAGTGCTGGGGGACTAGCGGGGTACAACGAGCAGTACTTC. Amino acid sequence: CSAGGLAGYNEQYF.